These T cell receptor beta chains were read from a single sample in a study of cytomegalovirus exposure and HLA in healthy donors. Libraries were prepared by immunoSEQ multiplex PCR; TCRdb keeps only in-frame clonotypes and omits some of them. Of some 140,000 clones listed, just under 90% are singletons. The specimen sequenced was PBMCs. All receptors derive from a woman aged 25 to 39 in good health and CMV-seronegative. The CDR3 runs from the conserved cysteine through the conserved F or W. A D gene is named only where the DNA matches it firmly. Not every row has a clone size; where given, it reads once, few, many or a size class.

J	V	size	D	CDR3	DNA
TRBJ1-2	TRBV7-3	.	.	CASSLDSQLYGYTF	TGTGCCAGCAGCTTAGACAGCCAACTCTATGGCTACACCTTC
TRBJ1-1	TRBV6-6	.	TRBD1	CASKRDSPPNEAFF	TGTGCCAGCAAGAGGGACAGCCCCCCCAACGAAGCTTTCTTT
TRBJ2-5	TRBV7-2	few	TRBD2	CASSFSGLAAGSEQYF	TGTGCCAGCAGCTTTTCGGGACTAGCGGCGGGGTCAGAGCAGTACTTC
TRBJ1-4	TRBV9	.	.	CASSVGGGNEKLFF	TGTGCCAGCAGCGTGGGGGGTGGTAATGAAAAACTGTTTTTT
TRBJ1-4	TRBV30	once	.	CAWSDSTGTRWGKLFF	TGTGCCTGGAGTGATTCAACCGGGACAAGGTGGGGAAAACTGTTTTTT
TRBJ1-5	TRBV28	few	.	CASRPGGAINQPQHF	TGTGCCAGCAGACCTGGGGGGGCTATCAATCAGCCCCAGCATTTT
TRBJ2-6	TRBV27	.	.	CASSLISGANVLTF	TGTGCCAGCAGTTTAATATCTGGGGCCAACGTCCTGACTTTC
TRBJ2-7	TRBV18	.	TRBD1	CASSLGQGNTYEQYF	TGTGCCAGCTCTCTTGGACAGGGGAACACCTACGAGCAGTACTTC
TRBJ1-3	TRBV7-2	.	TRBD1	CASSPPGGAGNTIYF	TGTGCCAGCAGCCCACCAGGGGGTGCTGGAAACACCATATATTTT
TRBJ1-5	TRBV5-1	once	TRBD1	CASSLRRDRKTQPQHF	TGCGCCAGCAGTTTGCGTCGGGACAGGAAAACTCAGCCCCAGCATTTT
TRBJ1-2	TRBV9	.	.	CASSELDSLLSGYGYTF	TGTGCCAGCAGCGAATTGGACAGTCTTCTATCGGGCTATGGCTACACCTTC
TRBJ2-7	TRBV30	.	TRBD1	CAWSAQGAGEQYF	TGTGCCTGGAGTGCCCAGGGGGCTGGGGAGCAGTACTTC
TRBJ1-1	TRBV7-9	.	TRBD1	CASSVRGLGAFF	TGTGCCAGCAGCGTTAGGGGGCTGGGAGCTTTCTTT
TRBJ1-3	TRBV5-1	.	TRBD1	CASSPRTGDSGNTIYF	TGCGCCAGCAGCCCAAGAACAGGGGACTCTGGAAACACCATATATTTT
TRBJ2-5	TRBV7-2	.	.	CASSFSVWQETQYF	TGTGCCAGCAGCTTTAGTGTGTGGCAAGAGACCCAGTACTTC
TRBJ1-3	TRBV7-9	.	.	CASSPEGFSGNTIYF	TGTGCCAGCAGCCCAGAGGGTTTCTCTGGAAACACCATATATTTT
TRBJ2-7	TRBV30	once	TRBD2	CAWGRGVEQYF	TGTGCCTGGGGGCGGGGGGTCGAGCAGTACTTC
TRBJ2-7	TRBV7-9	.	TRBD2	CASSNSGLAYEQYF	TGTGCCAGCAGCAACTCGGGACTAGCCTACGAGCAGTACTTC
TRBJ1-2	TRBV5-4	.	TRBD1	CASSFKGGKSGYTF	TGTGCCAGCAGCTTTAAAGGGGGCAAGTCTGGCTACACCTTC
TRBJ2-1	TRBV7-2	.	.	CASSLVGSGSPYNEQFF	TGTGCCAGCAGCTTAGTGGGATCAGGGTCCCCCTACAATGAGCAGTTCTTC
TRBJ2-7	TRBV5-4	.	TRBD1	CASSVSGTGLSYEQYF	TGTGCCAGCAGCGTTTCCGGGACAGGGCTCTCCTACGAGCAGTACTTC
TRBJ2-7	TRBV18	.	.	CASSPGSTDEQYF	TGTGCCAGCTCACCGGGCAGTACGGACGAGCAGTACTTC
TRBJ2-5	TRBV30	.	TRBD1	CAWTTGETQYF	TGTGCCTGGACGACAGGGGAGACCCAGTACTTC
TRBJ2-7	TRBV2	.	.	CASSGVASYEQYF	TGTGCCAGCAGTGGGGTAGCCTCTTACGAGCAGTACTTC
TRBJ2-7	TRBV5-4	.	.	CASSLPVGQADYEQYF	TGTGCCAGCAGCTTGCCGGTGGGGCAGGCCGACTACGAGCAGTACTTC
TRBJ2-5	TRBV28	.	TRBD1	CASRTGGMEETQYF	TGTGCCAGCAGAACAGGGGGCATGGAAGAGACCCAGTACTTC
TRBJ2-3	TRBV4-3	.	TRBD2	CASSQARRGGLDTQYF	TGCGCCAGCAGCCAAGCTCGGCGGGGGGGCCTTGATACGCAGTATTTT
TRBJ1-2	TRBV5-6	.	.	CASSLDVGEGGYTF	TGTGCCAGCAGCTTGGATGTAGGGGAGGGTGGCTACACCTTC